One and the same sample provided the 23 T cell receptor beta chains below, sequenced in a study of blood T cells in healthy people across ages. Next came a second PCR, run for about 6 to 12 cycles, which used a sample-barcoded 5' primer along with a J-beta primer mix. TCRdb analysed the 5' RACE reads with MiXCR anew, one entry per CDR3 protein. Found here are 750,000 to 1,000,000 distinct CDR3 sequences, just under 30% of them singletons; the top ten hold around 9.6%. These data are also associated with another study on T cells of mothers and their children.

The sample taken for sequencing was blood. Receptors originate from a woman in her forties in good health.

This clonotype was counted once. The J gene is TRBJ1-5, the V gene TRBV20-1, with TRBD1 matching 10 bases. Looked up from germline, CDR1 is DFQATT and CDR2 is SNEGSKA (reference sequence). V gave up 5 bases and J gave up 0 bases; unmatched junction bases: 4. The CDR3 length is 15 residues. This CDR3 is CSAGQGGYSNQPQHF. CDR3 DNA: TGCAGTGCTGGACAGGGGGGATATAGCAATCAGCCCCAGCATTTT.

The chain joins TRBV11-1 to TRBJ2-5; possibly TRBD1 for D (6 bases). The closer fit of TRBJ2-7 to the DNA end suggests the J call may be wrong. Germline V CDR1 and CDR2: SGHAT, FQDESV (reference sequence). The CDR3 is 15 amino acids. DNA for the CDR3: TGTGCCAGCGGCCCAACAGGGAGTGAATACTACGAGCAGTACTTC. Encoded protein: CASGPTGSEYYEQYF.

This clonotype occurred a few times. V is TRBV5-1 and J is TRBJ2-5; 7 bases agree with TRBD2. CDR3 size: 19 residues. V shed 4 bases, J shed 2 bases, and the junction held 20 bases outside the gene matches. Germline CDR1 and CDR2: SGHRS and YFSETQ. DNA of the CDR3: TGCGCCAGCAGCCGGACTCCGGGAGGAATGACCCTCTTTCAAGAGACCCAGTACTTC. Translating gives CASSRTPGGMTLFQETQYF.

This chain joins TRBV28 and TRBJ1-2; 8 nucleotides agree with TRBD1. The germline V gene has CDR1 MDHEN and CDR2 SYDVKM. V lost 6 bases, J lost 2 bases, and 5 bases stayed unmatched. The CDR3 runs 14 residues. The CDR3 region has the DNA TGTGCCAGCAGGCTTCGGGACAGGAACTATGGCTACACCTTC. This translates into CASRLRDRNYGYTF.

In its sample, this clonotype was seen a few times. The chain recombines TRBV11-2 with TRBJ2-5, with D possibly matching TRBD2 (5 bases). This CDR3 comprises 13 residues. The germline V gene has CDR1 SGHAT and CDR2 FQNNGV. Between the trimmed V and J ends, which lost 4 bases and 5 bases, there was a span of 11 bases. The CDR3 loop is CASSYRRGETQYF. CDR3 nucleotides: TGTGCCAGCAGCTATAGACGAGGGGAGACCCAGTACTTC.

This clonotype was observed once. The chain links TRBV3-1 to TRBJ1-6; no firm D call. Germline V lookup: CDR1 LGHDT, CDR2 YNNKEL (reference sequence). With 4 bases removed from V and 8 bases from J, the gap between germline ends came to 6 bases. CDR3 length: 12 residues. CDR3 nucleotide sequence: TGTGCCAGCAGCCTCAACGATTCACCCCTCCACTTT. Translation gives CASSLNDSPLHF.

For this clonotype: This may stem from a read error, because a much larger clone lies one nucleotide away. V and J are TRBV27 and TRBJ2-7; TRBD2 is a possible D gene (5 bases). Germline assignment: CDR1 MNHEY and CDR2 SMNVEV (reference sequence). The CDR3 runs to 16 residues. The CDR3 sequence: CAGRPWRTVGSYEQYF. DNA of the CDR3: TGTGCCGGCAGGCCTTGGAGGACGGTAGGGTCCTACGAGCAGTACTTC.

This sequence joins TRBV5-1 and TRBJ2-3, with D hard to call. The CDR3 has 14 residues. Germline CDR1 reads SGHRS; CDR2 reads YFSETQ. V was shortened by 0 bases and J by 2 bases, with 7 bases between the two germline ends. The CDR3 loop reads CASSLATVTDTQYF. The DNA for the CDR3 is TGCGCCAGCAGCTTGGCGACCGTCACAGATACGCAGTATTTT.

The CDR3 DNA follows: TGTGCCAGCAGCTCCGTCTACCCAACTAATGAAAAACTGTTTTTT. This gives the protein CASSSVYPTNEKLFF. V and J are TRBV3-1 and TRBJ1-4, with unresolved D. V shed 5 bases and J shed 0 bases, with 10 bases lying between them. Germline V gives CDR1 LGHDT, CDR2 YNNKEL (reference sequence). This CDR3 region has 15 residues.

V and J are TRBV4-1 and TRBJ1-5; TRBD1 matches at 9 bases. Trimming removed 3 bases from V and 5 bases from J; junction bases left unmatched: 8. This CDR3 contains 16 residues. Germline V lookup: CDR1 MGHRA, CDR2 YSYEKL. CDR3: CASSHLTGGNYQPQHF. CDR3 in DNA: TGCGCCAGCAGCCATTTGACAGGGGGTAATTATCAGCCCCAGCATTTT.

This clonotype was seen a handful of times. The rearrangement uses TRBV6-1 and TRBJ2-1; TRBD1 matches 7 bases. Germline V gene lookup returns CDR1 MNHNS and CDR2 SASEGT. After removal of 10 bases from V and 5 bases from J, the junction contained 8 bases not matched to a gene. The CDR3 loop spans 13 amino acids. The DNA of the CDR3 is TGTGCCACCTCTACCGGGACAGACAATGAGCAGTTCTTC. It is translated as CATSTGTDNEQFF.

This clonotype was observed a few times. The gene calls are TRBV15 and TRBJ1-1; TRBD1 matches at 7 bases. CDR1 is LNHNV, CDR2 YYDKDF, per germline (reference sequence). The CDR3 totals 13 residues. V lost 5 bases, J lost 3 bases, and 3 bases stayed unmatched. The CDR3 reads CATSPQGDTEAFF. DNA of the CDR3: TGTGCCACCAGCCCTCAGGGGGACACTGAAGCTTTCTTT. Together with reference TRBV15 and TRBJ1-1, the CDR3 gives the full variable domain: DAMVIQNPRYQVTQFGKPVTLSCSQTLNHNVMYWYQQKSSQAPKLLFHYYDKDFNNEADTPDNFQSRRPNTSFCFLDIRSPGLGDTAMYLCATSPQGDTEAFFGQGTRLTVV.

This clonotype was observed a few times. CDR3 residues: CSVSPSIEAFF. The CDR3 nucleotides are TGCAGCGTAAGCCCCTCTATAGAAGCTTTCTTT. This chain links TRBV29-1 with TRBJ1-1; D is ambiguous. With 6 bases removed from V and 8 bases from J, the gap between germline ends came to 13 bases. Germline CDR1 reads SQVTM; CDR2 reads ANQGSEA. This CDR3 has 11 amino acids.

The chain links TRBV20-1 to TRBJ2-7; tentatively, D is TRBD2 (5 bases). CDR1 is DFQATT, CDR2 SNEGSKA, per germline (reference sequence). V gave up 3 bases and J gave up 7 bases, with 19 bases separating them. This CDR3 contains 14 residues. CDR3 amino acids: CSASSSGDPREQYF. As DNA, the CDR3 is TGCAGTGCTAGCTCCAGCGGTGATCCGCGGGAGCAGTACTTC.

As for this clonotype: Relative to the germline gene, one junction end is altered; a read error may explain this. The chain links TRBV20-1 to TRBJ1-1; D gene ambiguous. Per the germline V gene, CDR1 is DFQATT and CDR2 is SNEGSKA (reference sequence). The length of the CDR3 is 13 residues. The CDR3 nucleotides are TGCAGTGCTAGAGAGACCGCGAACACTGGAGCTTTCTTT. Translation: CSARETANTGAFF.

The sample holds many counts of this clonotype. The rearrangement joins TRBV5-1 to TRBJ2-1, with D perhaps TRBD2 (6 bases). The CDR3 extends over 14 amino acids. CDR1 and CDR2 from the germline V gene are SGHRS and YFSETQ. The V end lost 0 bases, the J end lost 4 bases, and 8 bases lay between the germline ends. The CDR3 sequence: CASSLAAGYNEQFF. CDR3 DNA: TGCGCCAGCAGCTTGGCCGCGGGGTACAATGAGCAGTTCTTC. Variable domain in full (rest from reference TRBV5-1 and TRBJ2-1): KAGVTQTPRYLIKTRGQQVTLSCSPISGHRSVSWYQQTPGQGLQFLFEYFSETQRNKGNFPGRFSGRQFSNSRSEMNVSTLELGDSALYLCASSLAAGYNEQFFGPGTRLTVL.

The chain uses TRBV5-1 and TRBJ2-7; TRBD1 aligns across 10 bases. The CDR3 is made up of 17 amino acids. Trimming at V came to 0 bases and at J to 7 bases, leaving 13 bases not matched to a gene. The germline V gene encodes CDR1 SGHRS and CDR2 YFSETQ. The CDR3 region is CASSLGSVTGGRNEQYF. The CDR3 DNA reads as TGCGCCAGCAGCTTGGGTTCGGTGACAGGGGGCCGCAATGAGCAGTACTTC. Complete variable domain (other parts from reference TRBV5-1 and TRBJ2-7): KAGVTQTPRYLIKTRGQQVTLSCSPISGHRSVSWYQQTPGQGLQFLFEYFSETQRNKGNFPGRFSGRQFSNSRSEMNVSTLELGDSALYLCASSLGSVTGGRNEQYFGPGTRLTVT.

This clonotype was counted many times. In nucleotides, the CDR3 is TGCGCCAGCAGCAAGGAGCGACAGGGAGTTAGAAATGAGCAGTTCTTC. Amino acids: CASSKERQGVRNEQFF. This chain uses TRBV5-1 with TRBJ2-1, with TRBD1 matching over 7 bases. The CDR3 has 16 residues. J was trimmed by 7 bases and V by 4 bases; bases with no gene match: 14. Germline-derived CDR1 and CDR2 are SGHRS and YFSETQ.

This clonotype was observed a handful of times. This sequence joins TRBV6-4 and TRBJ2-5; perhaps D is TRBD1 or TRBD2 (5 bases each). The J call may be wrong; the DNA end is better matched by TRBJ2-7. CDR3 size: 13 residues. Germline CDR1 MRHNA, CDR2 SNTAGT. CDR3 residues: CASSEGPFYEQYF. The CDR3 DNA reads as TGTGCCAGCAGCGAGGGACCTTTCTACGAGCAGTACTTC.

This clonotype has only a few counts. V usage is TRBV21-1 and J usage is TRBJ2-3; the table gives TRBD1 as D, unverified against the DNA. TRBV21-1 is shown as a pseudogene. The CDR3 runs to 14 residues. CDR3 region: CASGPLGGTDTQYF. The CDR3 DNA is TGTGCCAGCGGCCCCCTGGGGGGCACAGATACGCAGTATTTT.

This clonotype was counted only a few times. The chain couples TRBV4-1 to TRBJ2-7; D tentatively reads TRBD1 or TRBD2 (5 bases each). There are 18 residues in the CDR3. Germline V lookup: CDR1 MGHRA, CDR2 YSYEKL. V was pared by 0 bases and J by 4 bases, with 22 bases between. The CDR3 reads CASSQDLGTQFGMYEQYF. As DNA, the CDR3 is TGCGCCAGCAGCCAAGATTTGGGGACGCAATTTGGAATGTACGAGCAGTACTTC.

The rearrangement joins TRBV29-1 to TRBJ1-2, with 7 bases matching TRBD1. CDR3 length equals 12 residues. Unmatched junction bases numbered 1, after V lost 2 bases and J lost 4 bases. The germline gives CDR1 SQVTM, CDR2 ANQGSEA. The CDR3 nucleotides are TGCAGCGTTGAACAGGGGGTCTATGGCTACACCTTC. It yields the protein CSVEQGVYGYTF.

CDR3 amino acids: CASSGGGFGTEAFF. CDR3 DNA: TGTGCCAGCAGCGGAGGGGGTTTTGGCACTGAAGCTTTCTTT. The gene calls are TRBV5-6 and TRBJ1-1; D is possibly TRBD1 (6 bases). The CDR3 covers 14 residues. V lost 4 bases and J 4 bases, leaving 14 bases between the germline ends. Germline V gene lookup returns CDR1 SGHDT and CDR2 YYEEEE.